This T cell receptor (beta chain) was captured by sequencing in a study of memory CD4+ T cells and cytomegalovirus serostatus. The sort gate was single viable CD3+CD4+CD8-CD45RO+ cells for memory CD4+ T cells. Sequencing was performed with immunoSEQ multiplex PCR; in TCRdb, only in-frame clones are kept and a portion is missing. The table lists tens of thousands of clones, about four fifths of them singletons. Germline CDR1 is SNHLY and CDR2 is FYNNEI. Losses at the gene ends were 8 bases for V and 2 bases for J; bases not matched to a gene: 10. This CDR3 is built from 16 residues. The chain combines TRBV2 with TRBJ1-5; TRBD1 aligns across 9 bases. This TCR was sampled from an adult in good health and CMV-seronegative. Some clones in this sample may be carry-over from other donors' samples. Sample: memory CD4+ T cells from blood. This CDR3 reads CASAGQGGVGNQPQHF. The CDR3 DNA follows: TGTGCCAGCGCGGGACAGGGAGGTGTAGGCAATCAGCCCCAGCATTTT.